This T cell receptor beta chain was retrieved from a study of blood T cells in healthy people across ages. Alongside a J-beta primer mix, a sample-barcoded 5' primer served in a second PCR lasting roughly 6 to 11 cycles. A tag from a template-switch adaptor with 12 random nucleotides marked each cDNA molecule. TCRdb independently ran MiXCR on the 5' RACE reads; one entry per CDR3 protein. The sample has approximately 600,000 distinct CDR3 sequences, under 65% seen once. CDR3 length equals 16 residues. Germline V gene sequence: CDR1 MNHEY, CDR2 SMNVEV (reference sequence). The V gene lost 3 bases and the J gene lost 3 bases, with 18 bases spanning the gap. Study results and limitations: Naive CD4+ cell counts and diversity both ran higher in long-lived than in aged donors. The donors' CMV status was not determined, possibly confounding changes in expanded clonotypes. Roughly linear age-related decline in beta diversity appeared, significant by age 40.

This clonotype was counted only a few times. Antigen unknown. The TCR comes from a man aged 60 to 75 in good health. The chain combines TRBV27 with TRBJ2-7; D may correspond to TRBD1 or TRBD2 (7 bases each). Material for sequencing was blood. The CDR3 bases are TGTGCCAGCAGTTTTCAAGGAGCAGGGGGGGGCTACGAGCAGTACTTC. Protein: CASSFQGAGGGYEQYF.